This T cell receptor beta chain originates from a study of cytomegalovirus exposure and HLA in healthy donors. Across the study: As an earlier analysis found, roughly 180 million T cells yielded 90 million to 140 million unique TCR beta sequences. Broader study findings: The study flagged about 150 TCR beta chains as cytomegalovirus-associated. There were some V segments, including TRBV6-2 and TRBV6-3, excluded as indistinguishable. An analysis that was carried out later associated 15,000 to 20,000 TCR beta sequences with HLA alleles at 0.05 false discovery rate.

Primers: 60 Vbeta forward and 13 Jbeta reverse. Sequencing used immunoSEQ multiplex PCR; TCRdb keeps in-frame clones, though not all of them. The profile covers some 98,000 clones, with around 86% appearing a single time and approximately 4% taken by the ten largest. This clone is a singleton in its sample. Its antigen is not identified. CDR3 length: 13 residues. V was trimmed by 1 base and J by 4 bases, leaving 6 bases between them. CDR1 and CDR2 from the germline V gene are SGHDT and YYEEEE. This rearrangement joins TRBV5-6 to TRBJ1-5; D not certain. This TCR came from a female donor in good health and CMV-seropositive. The specimen sequenced was PBMCs. CDR3: CASSLRDNQPQHF. CDR3 bases: TGTGCCAGCAGCTTGCGGGATAATCAGCCCCAGCATTTT.